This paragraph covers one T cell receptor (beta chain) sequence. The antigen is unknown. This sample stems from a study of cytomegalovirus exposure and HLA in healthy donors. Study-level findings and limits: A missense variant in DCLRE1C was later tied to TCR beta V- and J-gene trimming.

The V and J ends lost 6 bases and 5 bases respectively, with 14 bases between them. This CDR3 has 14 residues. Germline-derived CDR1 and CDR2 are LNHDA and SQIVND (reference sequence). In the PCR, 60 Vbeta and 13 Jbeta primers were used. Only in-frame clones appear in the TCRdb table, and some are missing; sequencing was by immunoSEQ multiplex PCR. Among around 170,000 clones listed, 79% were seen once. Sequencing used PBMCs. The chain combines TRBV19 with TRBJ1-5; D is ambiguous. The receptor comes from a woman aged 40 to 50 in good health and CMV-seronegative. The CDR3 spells CASRAEAIHQPQHF. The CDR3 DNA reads TGTGCCAGTAGGGCAGAGGCAATCCATCAGCCCCAGCATTTT.